This paragraph reports one T cell receptor beta chain. The sample originates from a study of T cells in Graves' hyperthyroidism and ophthalmopathy. Template material for amplifying TCR beta CDR3 regions consisted of RNA transcripts. The TCR CDR3 was amplified in a first-round RT-PCR using the HTBI primer set. TCRdb redid the calling of the multiplex PCR reads with MiXCR, one entry per CDR3 protein. Of 700,000 or so distinct CDR3 sequences in the sample, approximately 16% were seen once. CDR3 length: 14 residues. Germline V gives CDR1 SGHNT, CDR2 YYREEE (reference sequence). Trimming stripped 4 bases from V and 6 bases from J, with 17 bases between. Absence of ophthalmopathy progression within 18 months defined stable Graves' hyperthyroidism. Patients aged 18 to 65 had newly diagnosed hyperthyroidism lasting under 2 months.

The clonotype was recovered from a man younger than 35 with Graves' hyperthyroidism. V and J are TRBV5-4 and TRBJ2-7, with a possible D match to TRBD2 (5 bases). The sample comprised blood. CDR3 protein: CASSPGVVTSEQYF. The CDR3 DNA reads TGTGCCAGCAGCCCCGGGGTAGTTACGAGCGAGCAGTACTTC.